The 29 T cell receptor beta chains below were found in one sample sequenced in a study of T cell responses to AZD1222 COVID-19 vaccine. The assay was immunoSEQ multiplex PCR, and TCRdb's table has in-frame clones only and misses some. The table lists over 150,000 clones, about nine tenths of them singletons, with 3% to 3.5% in the top ten. The sequenced sample was peripheral blood, obtained on day 0 of AZD1222 vaccination. All receptors come from an adult in good health.

This clone was detected a few times. The chain has TRBV5-6 and TRBJ1-5; 7 nucleotides line up with TRBD1. The junction had 7 bases not matched to a gene; V was cut back by 4 bases and J by 3 bases. This CDR3 region has 15 residues. CDR1 and CDR2 (germline): SGHDT, YYEEEE. The CDR3 DNA reads as TGTGCCAGCAGCGTATGGGACAGATTCAATCAGCCCCAGCATTTT. Translating it yields CASSVWDRFNQPQHF.

The rearrangement links TRBV7-9 to TRBJ2-7; D not resolved. Between the trimmed V and J ends, which lost 1 base and 0 bases, there was a span of 10 bases. CDR3 length: 15 amino acids. CDR1 is SEHNR and CDR2 is FQNEAQ in the germline V gene (reference sequence). The CDR3 sequence: CASSLEVTSSYEQYF. CDR3 nucleotides: TGTGCCAGCAGCTTAGAGGTGACGTCCTCCTACGAGCAGTACTTC.

V gene TRBV7-2 combines with J gene TRBJ2-7; weak D call: TRBD2 (6 bases). The CDR3 is 12 amino acids. Germline assignment: CDR1 SGHTA and CDR2 FQGNSA. Trimming shortened V by 2 bases and J by 7 bases, and 9 bases separated the two germline ends. The CDR3 bases are TGTGCCAGCAGCTTACGGGCGGGGGAGCAGTACTTC. Its protein is CASSLRAGEQYF.

The V call is TRBV12-3 or TRBV12-4, the J call TRBJ1-6, with D perhaps TRBD1 (5 bases). The CDR3 spans 13 residues. Trimming stripped 2 bases from V and 14 bases from J, with 13 bases between. The CDR3 region has the DNA TGTGCCAGCAGTTTAAGTGGCAGGGTGTCCCTCCACTTT. As protein: CASSLSGRVSLHF.

The chain couples TRBV7-2 to TRBJ2-7, with D uncertain. Germline-derived CDR1 and CDR2 are SGHTA and FQGNSA. The V gene lost 2 bases and the J gene lost 0 bases, with 2 bases spanning the gap. This CDR3 comprises 12 residues. The CDR3 bases are TGTGCCAGCAGCTTAATCTCCTACGAGCAGTACTTC. This sequence encodes CASSLISYEQYF.

The chain recombines TRBV6-5 with TRBJ1-1, with D maybe TRBD1 (6 bases). V was cut by 6 bases and J by 0 bases, with 11 bases left in between. CDR1 and CDR2 (germline): MNHEY, SVGAGI. The CDR3 is made up of 14 amino acids. The chain's CDR3 is CASSHTGLNTEAFF. The CDR3 nucleotides read TGTGCCAGCAGCCACACAGGGTTGAACACTGAAGCTTTCTTT.

The chain uses TRBV7-8 and TRBJ1-6, with D uncertain. From germline, CDR1 is SGHVS and CDR2 FQNEAQ. Trimming pared 2 bases from V and 3 bases from J, leaving 14 bases between. The CDR3 is made up of 17 amino acids. This chain's CDR3 is CASSLTSSSFYNSPLHF. The CDR3 DNA follows: TGTGCCAGCAGCTTAACGTCAAGCTCCTTCTATAATTCACCCCTCCACTTT. Based on the CDR3 plus reference TRBV7-8 and TRBJ1-6, the full variable domain is GAGVSQSPRYKVAKRGQDVALRCDPISGHVSLFWYQQALGQGPEFLTYFQNEAQLDKSGLPSDRFFAERPEGSVSTLKIQRTQQEDSAVYLCASSLTSSSFYNSPLHFGNGTRLTVT.

This clone came up many times. This rearrangement joins TRBV6-2 or TRBV6-3 to TRBJ1-2; TRBD1 agrees at 9 bases. J gave up 4 bases and V 0 bases, and 3 bases lay outside the gene matches. Germline loops: CDR1 MNHEY, CDR2 SVGEGT. The CDR3 has 15 residues. The CDR3 DNA reads TGTGCCAGCAGTTACTCCGGGACAGGGACCTATGGCTACACCTTC. This encodes CASSYSGTGTYGYTF.

J is TRBJ1-2 and V is TRBV7-2; no firm D call. Trimming took 4 bases from V and 8 from J, leaving 14 bases between them. The length of the CDR3 is 13 residues. Germline lookup yields CDR1 SGHTA and CDR2 FQGNSA. The CDR3 sequence: CASSSQSILGYTF. CDR3 bases: TGTGCCAGCAGCTCCCAGTCCATCTTGGGCTACACCTTC.

The count of this clone is one. The V gene is TRBV27, the J gene TRBJ1-1; D not resolved. The ends were cut back, 2 bases at V and 5 bases at J, with 9 bases in the middle. Germline CDR1 MNHEY, CDR2 SMNVEV (reference sequence). The CDR3 is 13 residues long. Here the CDR3 reads CASSLEGRTEAFF. The CDR3 DNA sequence: TGTGCCAGCAGTTTAGAGGGTCGGACTGAAGCTTTCTTT.

This clone showed up just once. The rearrangement links TRBV24-1 to TRBJ2-1; the match to TRBD2 covers 9 bases. After removal of 2 bases from V and 6 bases from J, the junction contained 7 bases not matched to a gene. The CDR3 totals 16 residues. Germline V gene sequence: CDR1 KGHDR, CDR2 SFDVKD. The CDR3 bases are TGTGCCACCAGTGATTCTTGGCTAGCGGGGACCAATGAGCAGTTCTTC. It specifies CATSDSWLAGTNEQFF.

This clone was counted between two and nine times. The rearrangement uses TRBV7-2 and TRBJ2-5; D is unclear. With 1 base removed from V and 0 bases from J, the gap between germline ends came to 6 bases. The CDR3 has 14 residues. From germline, CDR1 is SGHTA and CDR2 FQGNSA. The CDR3 DNA reads as TGTGCCAGCAGCTTAGTCCCGTACCAAGAGACCCAGTACTTC. Amino acid sequence: CASSLVPYQETQYF.

The V call is TRBV19, the J call TRBJ1-4; no clear D. CDR3 length equals 13 residues. Deletions cut 6 bases from V and 3 bases from J, with 8 bases between. CDR1 LNHDA and CDR2 SQIVND come from the germline V gene (reference sequence). The CDR3 spells CASRTTANEKLFF. CDR3 nucleotide sequence: TGTGCCAGTAGGACCACTGCTAATGAAAAACTGTTTTTT.

This clone was seen only once. The chain has TRBV7-9 and TRBJ1-5, with D unclear. Germline values: CDR1 SEHNR, CDR2 FQNEAQ (reference sequence). This CDR3 is 13 amino acids long. V was pared by 5 bases and J by 5 bases, with 10 bases between. The CDR3 loop is CASSPQADQPQHF. The CDR3 DNA is TGTGCCAGCAGCCCCCAGGCCGATCAGCCCCAGCATTTT.

This chain joins TRBV6-1 and TRBJ1-5; D ambiguous. Per germline, CDR1 MNHNS and CDR2 SASEGT. V dropped 1 base and J dropped 5 bases, with 12 bases sitting between them. The CDR3 has 15 residues. Written as DNA, the CDR3 is TGTGCCAGCAGTGAAGGGCAGTGGGAGTATCAGCCCCAGCATTTT. Residues: CASSEGQWEYQPQHF.

This chain connects TRBV4-1 to TRBJ1-5; the D is unclear. The V end lost 2 bases, the J end lost 0 bases, and 8 bases lay between the germline ends. Looked up from germline, CDR1 is MGHRA and CDR2 is YSYEKL. This CDR3 is built from 15 residues. The CDR3, as DNA: TGCGCCAGCAGCCAAATCCCGGATAGCAATCAGCCCCAGCATTTT. Residues: CASSQIPDSNQPQHF.

The chain is built from TRBV15 and TRBJ2-2; D tentatively reads TRBD1 or TRBD2 (5 bases each). Germline V gene lookup returns CDR1 LNHNV and CDR2 YYDKDF (reference sequence). The V gene lost 1 base and the J gene lost 7 bases, with 13 bases spanning the gap. The CDR3 has 15 amino acids. CDR3 DNA: TGTGCCACCAGCAGAGGCAGGGTGGGGAGCGGGGAGCTGTTTTTT. Translation: CATSRGRVGSGELFF.

A remark on this clone: The sample contains more than one DNA sequence encoding this CDR3. The CDR3, as DNA: TGCAGCGTTGCTCCAGGTAACACTGAAGCTTTCTTT. It codes for CSVAPGNTEAFF. The gene calls are TRBV29-1 and TRBJ1-1; no clear D gene. The V end lost 4 bases, the J end lost 2 bases, and 8 bases lay between the germline ends. In germline, CDR1 is SQVTM, CDR2 ANQGSEA. The CDR3 covers 12 residues. The variable domain in full, completed from reference TRBV29-1 and TRBJ1-1, reads SAVISQKPSRDICQRGTSLTIQCQVDSQVTMMFWYRQQPGQSLTLIATANQGSEATYESGFVIDKFPISRPNLTFSTLTVSNMSPEDSSIYLCSVAPGNTEAFFGQGTRLTVV.

The chain recombines TRBV19 with TRBJ2-7, with D possibly matching TRBD2 (5 bases). Trimming removed 3 bases from V and 6 bases from J, with 15 bases in between. Looked up from germline, CDR1 is LNHDA and CDR2 is SQIVND (reference sequence). The CDR3 is made up of 14 amino acids. In nucleotides, the CDR3 is TGTGCCAGTAGTATTGGCCAGGTACGGGGCGAGCAGTACTTC. Encoded protein: CASSIGQVRGEQYF.

The chain carries TRBV19 and TRBJ2-2, with 8 positions matching TRBD1. The germline CDR1 and CDR2 sequences are LNHDA and SQIVND (reference sequence). V gave up 7 bases and J gave up 1 base; unmatched junction bases: 8. The CDR3 runs 16 residues. The chain's CDR3 is CASKKDRGENTGELFF. CDR3 coding DNA: TGTGCCAGTAAGAAAGACAGGGGAGAGAACACCGGGGAGCTGTTTTTT.

J is TRBJ2-7 and V is TRBV10-3; 10 nucleotides line up with TRBD2. V trimming: 3 bases; J trimming: 0 bases; junction bases outside the gene matches: 11. The CDR3 covers 18 residues. In germline, CDR1 is ENHRY, CDR2 SYGVKD. This CDR3 reads CAISDKLAGVMVSYEQYF. The CDR3 region has the DNA TGTGCCATCAGTGATAAGCTAGCGGGGGTCATGGTCTCCTACGAGCAGTACTTC.

The V and J genes are TRBV6-6 and TRBJ1-5; D is uncertain. The CDR3 contains 16 residues. Germline CDR1 and CDR2: MNHNY and SVGAGI (reference sequence). V lost 4 bases, J lost 2 bases, and 15 bases lay in between. In DNA form, the CDR3 reads TGTGCCAGCAGTTTGACCGGACCCGAGGGCAATCAGCCCCAGCATTTT. Protein product: CASSLTGPEGNQPQHF.

The rearrangement links TRBV7-2 to TRBJ1-2, with a possible D match to TRBD1 (5 bases). Between the trimmed V and J ends, which lost 6 bases and 6 bases, there was a span of 17 bases. The CDR3 is made up of 14 amino acids. Germline values: CDR1 SGHTA, CDR2 FQGNSA. CDR3 sequence reads: CASRPPGGQNGYTF. DNA for the CDR3: TGTGCCAGCAGACCCCCGGGGGGTCAGAATGGCTACACCTTC.

CDR3 in amino acids: CASSQASGQGWAEAFF. The CDR3 DNA sequence: TGTGCCAGCAGCCAAGCGTCGGGACAGGGGTGGGCTGAAGCTTTCTTT. The chain uses TRBV4-2 and TRBJ1-1; 10 positions match TRBD1. CDR1 LGHNA and CDR2 YNFKEQ come from the germline V gene. After removal of 1 base from V and 6 bases from J, the junction contained 8 bases not matched to a gene. This CDR3 is built from 16 residues.

This clone showed up just once. The CDR3: CASTTIPGAGKTQYF. In DNA form, the CDR3 reads TGTGCCAGCACCACCATACCGGGGGCGGGTAAGACCCAGTACTTC. The chain links TRBV6-5 to TRBJ2-5; either TRBD1 or TRBD2 may supply D (6 bases each). Trimming removed 7 bases at V and 6 bases at J, with 21 bases between. This CDR3 spans 15 amino acids. Looked up from germline, CDR1 is MNHEY and CDR2 is SVGAGI.

By share, this clone counts as medium-sized (0.01 to 0.1%). The chain has TRBV7-3 and TRBJ1-1; D is ambiguous. Trimming took off 6 bases at V and 7 bases at J, with 15 bases between the two ends. Germline V gene data show CDR1 as SGHTA and CDR2 as FQGTGA. The CDR3 has 13 residues. The CDR3 DNA sequence: TGTGCCAGCAGTTCGTTGGGTCCCCATGAAGCTTTCTTT. Protein product: CASSSLGPHEAFF.

CDR3 residues: CASSLARLSGVPNEQFF. DNA of the CDR3: TGTGCCAGCAGCTTAGCCCGCCTGAGCGGGGTCCCCAATGAGCAGTTCTTC. The chain couples TRBV7-2 to TRBJ2-1; the match to TRBD2 covers 7 bases. V shed 0 bases, J shed 6 bases, and the junction held 11 bases outside the gene matches. The germline gives CDR1 SGHTA, CDR2 FQGNSA. CDR3 size: 17 residues.

This rearrangement joins TRBV29-1 to TRBJ2-1, with 7 bases fitting TRBD2. The V and J ends lost 5 bases and 8 bases, in that order; junction bases with no gene match: 15. Germline CDR1 SQVTM, CDR2 ANQGSEA. CDR3 size: 15 residues. The chain's CDR3 is CSVQPGTTGSDEQFF. The CDR3 DNA sequence: TGCAGCGTTCAACCCGGGACTACAGGCAGTGATGAGCAGTTCTTC.

Concerning this clone: The junction departs from germline at one end; a sequencing error may be responsible. This chain links TRBV2 with TRBJ2-7; 8 nucleotides align to TRBD1. CDR3 length: 12 amino acids. The germline V gene has CDR1 SNHLY and CDR2 FYNNEI. CDR3 coding DNA: TGTGCCAGCAGTGAAGGGACAGGGTACGCCAGTTTC. The encoded protein is CASSEGTGYASF.